This is a list of T cell receptor beta chains from one sample in a study of resident and recirculating memory T cells in vitiligo. Profiling relied on immunoSEQ multiplex PCR, and the TCRdb table lists in-frame clones only, not all of them. The sample consists of tens of thousands of clones, about 91% of them appearing once. The sample taken for sequencing was blood. The receptor source for this set is a male donor with vitiligo. Each CDR3 is given with its conserved first and last residue. Not every row has a clone size; where given, it reads once, few, many or a size class.

V gene,clone size,J gene,CDR3 protein
TRBV6-5,.,TRBJ1-6,CASSSLTGELPLHF
TRBV6-5,.,TRBJ1-1,CASSFTRNTEAFF
TRBV15,.,TRBJ1-2,CATSRDDRAYYGYTF
TRBV5-4,.,TRBJ2-7,CASSRGQRGDYEQYF
TRBV6-1,.,TRBJ2-7,CAAQDRLFYEQYF
TRBV9,.,TRBJ2-1,CASSVPWVPGLAGCSYNEQFF
TRBV7-9,once,TRBJ1-2,CASSLGPGQNYGYTF
TRBV2,.,TRBJ2-4,CASSEKAVDLAKNIQYF
TRBV2,.,TRBJ1-4,CASSLLGTAREKLFF
TRBV21-1,.,TRBJ1-1,CASSKVTGQVEAFF
TRBV27,.,TRBJ1-3,CASSPTGRSSGNTIYF
TRBV6-4,.,TRBJ2-3,CASGEKVGTDTQYF
TRBV2,.,TRBJ1-2,CASSGQGARGGCTF
TRBV6-4,few,TRBJ2-2,CASSDTSGSTGELFF
TRBV7-2,.,TRBJ1-3,CASSLNTGVGNTIYF
TRBV2,.,TRBJ2-5,CASSGQAQETQYF
TRBV28,once,TRBJ1-5,CASSRGSQHF
TRBV7-9,.,TRBJ2-3,CASSAGLAGAGDTQYF
TRBV7-8,.,TRBJ2-3,CASSSYPGQGRTDTQYF
TRBV11-3,.,TRBJ2-5,CASSPTGRGPQETQYF
TRBV4-1,.,TRBJ2-1,CASSQAGGLPYNEQFF
TRBV5-1,.,TRBJ2-5,CASSLGVAGETQETQYF
TRBV20-1,.,TRBJ2-7,CSALQGREQYF
TRBV7-9,.,TRBJ1-1,CASSGGQVSEAFF
TRBV19,.,TRBJ2-7,CASVPRGKSGSWRRGEQYF
TRBV11-2,.,TRBJ2-7,CASSPHLLAAYEQYF
TRBV27,.,TRBJ1-1,CASSTRGTYEAFF
TRBV5-1,.,TRBJ2-3,CASSRSSSTDTQYF
TRBV2,.,TRBJ2-3,CASSDFSGRAGDTQYF
TRBV9,.,TRBJ2-1,CASSFRSGSSYNEQFF
TRBV6-5,.,TRBJ2-2,CASSYGGYTGELFF
TRBV4-3,.,TRBJ2-5,CASSQDRGAETQYF
TRBV15,.,TRBJ2-3,CATSRGAGVADTQYF
TRBV7-9,.,TRBJ2-7,CASSLGAGGAGVGEQYF
TRBV5-4,.,TRBJ2-7,CASSPGTSDSYEQYF
TRBV21-1,.,TRBJ2-7,CASSARQGPYEQYF
TRBV4-1,.,TRBJ2-3,CASSQDRGGDTQYF
TRBV25-1,.,TRBJ2-5,CASSPPGLPRGETQYF
TRBV28,once,TRBJ1-5,CASDKDRDGNQPQHF
TRBV28,.,TRBJ2-7,CASSSSWTSDSYEQYF
TRBV5-8,.,TRBJ1-1,CASSLRGQGRTEAFF
TRBV5-4,.,TRBJ2-5,CASSPWSNKETQYF
TRBV4-1,.,TRBJ1-1,CASSLRQGNTEAFF
TRBV6-6,.,TRBJ1-3,CASSYRSSGNTIYF
TRBV10-3,.,TRBJ2-3,CAIGEARDTQYF
TRBV27,.,TRBJ2-1,CASSLGARPQEQFF
TRBV5-4,.,TRBJ2-5,CASSWSGQQETQYF
TRBV19,.,TRBJ2-2,CASTGGQRRGELFF
TRBV15,.,TRBJ1-2,CATSRDLGVADYGYTF
TRBV4-1,.,TRBJ2-1,CASSQLGLAATPFSYNEQFF
TRBV28,.,TRBJ1-5,CASSPAGGQPQHF
TRBV7-9,.,TRBJ2-3,CASSLAGAVSDTQYF
TRBV28,.,TRBJ1-1,CASSLQNTEAFF
TRBV18,.,TRBJ1-1,CASSPGTGGTEAFF
TRBV5-4,.,TRBJ2-7,CASSPTGNGYEQYF